Listed here are 20 T cell receptor beta chains from one sample, sequenced in a study of CD4 and CD8 cells across lung adenocarcinoma regions. TCRdb itself ran the PCR reads through MiXCR, one entry per CDR3 protein. The sample consists of approximately 17,000 distinct CDR3 sequences, 46% of them appearing once. The sequencing sample was made of CD4+ T cells from the margin of a lung tumor. The receptors shown here come from a male donor with lung adenocarcinoma. The CD4 and CD8 labels of this study may be unreliable.

V and J are TRBV7-2 and TRBJ2-2; no clear D. The CDR3 runs to 16 residues. Germline CDR1 reads SGHTA; CDR2 reads FQGNSA. Between the trimmed V and J ends, which lost 5 bases and 1 base, there was a span of 14 bases. CDR3 DNA sequence: TGTGCCAGCAGCCCTCCCAGGTTGGAGAACACCGGGGAGCTGTTTTTT. Translated: CASSPPRLENTGELFF. The whole variable domain, filled in from reference TRBV7-2 and TRBJ2-2, reads GAGVSQSPSNKVTEKGKDVELRCDPISGHTALYWYRQSLGQGLEFLIYFQGNSAPDKSGLPSDRFSAERTGGSVSTLTIQRTQQEDSAVYLCASSPPRLENTGELFFGEGSRLTVL.

In its sample, this clonotype was seen a few times. The chain employs TRBV4-2 and TRBJ1-6; the D is unclear. Per germline, CDR1 LGHNA and CDR2 YNFKEQ. Trimming removed 1 base at V and 7 bases at J, with 8 bases between. The CDR3 is 14 residues long. The CDR3 loop is CASSQAVNNSPLHF. Written as DNA, the CDR3 is TGTGCCAGCAGCCAAGCGGTGAACAATTCACCCCTCCACTTT.

This clonotype has at least ten counts. The chain combines TRBV4-2 with TRBJ1-1, with no clear D. The CDR3 totals 13 residues. Germline lookup yields CDR1 LGHNA and CDR2 YNFKEQ. V dropped 5 bases and J dropped 2 bases, with 9 bases sitting between them. The CDR3 sequence: CASSSGSNTEAFF. In DNA, the CDR3 is TGTGCCAGCAGCTCCGGGAGTAACACTGAAGCTTTCTTT.

By sample share, this clonotype is medium-sized. The rearrangement joins TRBV6-5 to TRBJ2-5, with 12 bases lining up with TRBD1. The end of the DNA is better explained by TRBJ2-7, so the J call may be wrong. CDR3 length equals 14 residues. Germline CDR1 is MNHEY and CDR2 is SVGAGI. CDR3 loop: CASSRDRGLYEQYF. The CDR3 nucleotides read TGTGCCAGCAGCCGGGACAGGGGGCTTTACGAGCAGTACTTC.

This clonotype was recorded a few times. The chain couples TRBV6-5 to TRBJ2-1; 8 positions match TRBD1. Trimming cost V 4 bases and J 2 bases; bases outside gene matches: 7. The CDR3 extends over 16 amino acids. CDR1 and CDR2 (germline): MNHEY, SVGAGI. The CDR3 spells CASSSGQGGTYNEQFF. For the CDR3, the DNA is TGTGCCAGCAGTTCCGGACAGGGTGGGACCTACAATGAGCAGTTCTTC.

The V gene is TRBV28, the J gene TRBJ2-3; the match to TRBD2 covers 13 bases. Germline V CDR1 and CDR2: MDHEN, SYDVKM. The CDR3 has 17 residues. Losses at the gene ends were 6 bases for V and 4 bases for J; bases not matched to a gene: 10. The CDR3 spells CASRPIRTSGRADTQYF. The CDR3 coding sequence is TGTGCCAGCAGACCAATTCGGACTAGCGGGAGAGCAGATACGCAGTATTTT.

This clonotype was found many times. The chain couples TRBV25-1 to TRBJ2-3, with 8 bases identical to TRBD2. Trimming removed 0 bases from V and 3 bases from J; junction bases left unmatched: 2. CDR3 size: 15 residues. Germline-derived CDR1 and CDR2 are MGHDK and SYGVNS. The CDR3 DNA reads TGTGCCAGCAGTGAATACAAGCGGGAGACAGATACGCAGTATTTT. Amino acids: CASSEYKRETDTQYF.

This clonotype was recorded at least ten times. The chain recombines TRBV10-2 with TRBJ2-2, with 9 bases lining up with TRBD2. Germline V CDR1 and CDR2: WSHSY, SAAADI. CDR3 length: 16 residues. V lost 1 base, J lost 2 bases, and 2 bases stayed unmatched. The CDR3 reads CASSEWLAGNTGELFF. CDR3 DNA sequence: TGCGCCAGCAGTGAGTGGCTAGCGGGAAACACCGGGGAGCTGTTTTTT.

The rearrangement uses TRBV30 and TRBJ2-3; D remains ambiguous. The V gene lost 5 bases and the J gene lost 2 bases, with 8 bases spanning the gap. The CDR3 has 12 amino acids. Germline V gene data show CDR1 as GTSNPN and CDR2 as SVGIG (reference sequence). CDR3 nucleotide sequence: TGTGCCTGGTCCCCTGACACAGATACGCAGTATTTT. The encoded protein is CAWSPDTDTQYF.

This chain connects TRBV5-4 to TRBJ2-1; 9 bases map to TRBD2. Germline V gene sequence: CDR1 SGHNT, CDR2 YYREEE (reference sequence). After removal of 2 bases from V and 8 bases from J, the junction contained 5 bases not matched to a gene. The CDR3 length is 14 residues. CDR3 coding DNA: TGTGCCAGCAGCTTTAGCGGGAGTAGGGATGAGCAGTTCTTC. Amino acids: CASSFSGSRDEQFF.

The gene calls are TRBV27 and TRBJ2-1; 7 bases are shared with TRBD2. V trimming: 7 bases; J trimming: 4 bases; junction bases outside the gene matches: 10. This CDR3 has 15 amino acids. Germline assignment: CDR1 MNHEY and CDR2 SMNVEV (reference sequence). The CDR3: CASKILASGYNEQFF. The CDR3 coding sequence is TGTGCCAGCAAAATACTAGCGTCGGGATACAATGAGCAGTTCTTC.

This clonotype was seen ten or more times. This chain joins TRBV6-1 and TRBJ2-1; 7 bases match TRBD2. The end of the DNA is better explained by TRBJ2-5, so the J call may be wrong. Germline V gene data show CDR1 as MNHNS and CDR2 as SASEGT. CDR3 length: 16 amino acids. The CDR3: CASSEWGEGSGETQYF. The CDR3 coding sequence is TGTGCCAGCAGTGAGTGGGGGGAGGGCTCGGGAGAGACCCAGTACTTC.

With respect to this clonotype: At one end, the junction sequence differs from germline, possibly due to a read error. The chain carries TRBV6-5 and TRBJ2-4; D may correspond to TRBD1 or TRBD2 (5 bases each). Looked up from germline, CDR1 is MNHEY and CDR2 is SVGAGI. The CDR3 runs 15 residues. In nucleotides, the CDR3 is TGTGCCCGCAGTTCGGGGCAGGGCGGCAAAGACACTCAGTACTTC. It is translated as CARSSGQGGKDTQYF.

This clonotype has more than one count but fewer than ten. Here the CDR3 DNA reads TGTGCCAGCAGTTTAGACCCCTTCAACTATGGCTACACCTTC. It specifies CASSLDPFNYGYTF. This chain joins TRBV27 and TRBJ1-2; D is unclear. The CDR3 is made up of 14 amino acids. Germline V gene sequence: CDR1 MNHEY, CDR2 SMNVEV (reference sequence). Trimming left V 2 bases short and J 2 bases short, with 9 bases between.

This clonotype was observed a few times. V usage is TRBV6-5 and J usage is TRBJ1-2; possible D gene TRBD1, 6 bases. CDR1 is MNHEY, CDR2 SVGAGI, per germline. The CDR3 covers 14 residues. V lost 7 bases and J lost 8, with 20 bases in between. CDR3 sequence reads: CASNLGQFPGGYTF. Written as DNA, the CDR3 is TGTGCCAGCAATTTGGGACAATTTCCAGGAGGCTACACCTTC.

V gene TRBV5-1 combines with J gene TRBJ2-1, with unresolved D. Germline V gene lookup returns CDR1 SGHRS and CDR2 YFSETQ. Trimming removed 0 bases from V and 6 bases from J, with 10 bases in between. The CDR3 loop spans 14 amino acids. The DNA for the CDR3 is TGCGCCAGCAGCTTGGAGGTAGGCAGCAATGAGCAGTTCTTC. Its protein product is CASSLEVGSNEQFF.

This clonotype was detected many times. V gene TRBV7-2 combines with J gene TRBJ2-1, with D unclear. This CDR3 spans 14 amino acids. V was trimmed by 6 bases and J by 5 bases, leaving 14 bases between them. From germline, CDR1 is SGHTA and CDR2 FQGNSA. In DNA, the CDR3 is TGTGCCAGCAGTTTATTCCGTCAAGACAATGAGCAGTTCTTC. This gives the protein CASSLFRQDNEQFF.

The CDR3 sequence is CASSRGETQYF. Written as DNA, the CDR3 is TGTGCCAGCTCACGCGGGGAGACCCAGTACTTC. The chain combines TRBV18 with TRBJ2-5, with D possibly matching TRBD2 (5 bases). V was pared by 4 bases and J by 5 bases, with 5 bases between. This CDR3 contains 11 residues. From germline, CDR1 is KGHSH and CDR2 LQKENI.

V and J are TRBV4-2 and TRBJ2-3; the D is unclear. The J call may be wrong; the DNA end is better matched by TRBJ2-7. The CDR3 totals 16 residues. The germline V gene has CDR1 LGHNA and CDR2 YNFKEQ. DNA of the CDR3: TGTGCCAGCAGCCAAGACGGCGCAACCGCCACAGATATGCAGTACTTC. The encoded protein is CASSQDGATATDMQYF.

Concerning this clonotype: A much larger clone differs by one base, so this may be a read error. The rearrangement links TRBV6-1 to TRBJ2-1; tentative D call: TRBD2 (6 bases). The V gene's germline CDR1 is MNHNS and CDR2 SASEGT. CDR3 length: 12 residues. The CDR3 nucleotides read TGTGCCAGCAGGACGGGAGCAGAGACCCAGGTCTTC. It codes for CASRTGAETQVF.